This T cell receptor beta chain was recovered during a study of T-cell reconstitution after alpha-beta-depleted transplantation in children. This clonotype was recorded many times. Germline V lookup: CDR1 SGHRS, CDR2 YFSETQ. The germline V and J ends were trimmed by 3 bases and 2 bases, with 14 bases remaining between them. The CDR3 covers 15 residues. During its preparation, the TCRbeta library received unique molecular identifiers. TCRdb ran MiXCR on the PCR reads and lists one entry per CDR3 protein. The repertoire holds roughly 200,000 distinct CDR3 sequences, with approximately 8.4% as singletons.

The chain links TRBV5-1 to TRBJ1-2; D is perhaps TRBD1 (5 bases). The starting material was PBMCs, mostly from graft donor cells, obtained 360 days after TCRalphabeta/CD19-depleted stem cell transplant. The clonotype originates from a male patient aged 2 to 10 who had a stem cell transplant for acute myeloid leukemia, so the T cells may come from the graft donor. DNA for the CDR3: TGCGCCAGCAGCTACCTGCCGGACACCAACTATGGCTACACCTTC. Translated, it gives CASSYLPDTNYGYTF. The entire variable domain, with the rest obtained from reference TRBV5-1 and TRBJ1-2, is as follows: KAGVTQTPRYLIKTRGQQVTLSCSPISGHRSVSWYQQTPGQGLQFLFEYFSETQRNKGNFPGRFSGRQFSNSRSEMNVSTLELGDSALYLCASSYLPDTNYGYTFGSGTRLTVV.